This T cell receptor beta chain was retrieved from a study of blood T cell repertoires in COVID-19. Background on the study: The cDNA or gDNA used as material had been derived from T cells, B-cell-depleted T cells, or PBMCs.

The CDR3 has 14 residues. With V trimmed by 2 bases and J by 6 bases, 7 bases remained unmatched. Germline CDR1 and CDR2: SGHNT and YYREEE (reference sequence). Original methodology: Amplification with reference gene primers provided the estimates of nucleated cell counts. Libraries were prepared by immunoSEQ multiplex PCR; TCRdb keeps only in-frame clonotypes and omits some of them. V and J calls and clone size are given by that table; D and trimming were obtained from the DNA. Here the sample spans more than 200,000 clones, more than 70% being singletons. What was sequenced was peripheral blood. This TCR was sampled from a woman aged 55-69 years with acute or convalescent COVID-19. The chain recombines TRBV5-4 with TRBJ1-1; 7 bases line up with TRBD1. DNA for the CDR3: TGTGCCAGCAGCTTAGGGACAGCGTGGGCTGAAGCTTTCTTT. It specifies CASSLGTAWAEAFF.